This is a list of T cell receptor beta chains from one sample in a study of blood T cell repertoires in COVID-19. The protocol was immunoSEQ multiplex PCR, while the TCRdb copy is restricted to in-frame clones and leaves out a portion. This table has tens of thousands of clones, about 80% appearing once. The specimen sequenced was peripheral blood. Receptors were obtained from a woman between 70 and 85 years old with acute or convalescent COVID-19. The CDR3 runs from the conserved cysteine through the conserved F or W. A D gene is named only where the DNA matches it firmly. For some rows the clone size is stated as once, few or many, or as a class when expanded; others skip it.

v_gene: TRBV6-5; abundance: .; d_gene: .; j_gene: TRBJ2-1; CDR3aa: CASRTEISSYNEQFF; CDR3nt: TGTGCCAGCAGGACAGAAATTAGCTCCTACAATGAGCAGTTCTTC
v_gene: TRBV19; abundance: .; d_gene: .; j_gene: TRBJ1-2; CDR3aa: CASTPGDGYTF; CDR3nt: TGTGCCAGTACCCCAGGGGACGGCTACACCTTC
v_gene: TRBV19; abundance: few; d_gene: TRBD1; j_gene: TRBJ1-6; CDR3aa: CASTQDRSQNSPLHF; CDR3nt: TGTGCCAGTACCCAGGACAGGTCTCAAAATTCACCCCTCCACTTT
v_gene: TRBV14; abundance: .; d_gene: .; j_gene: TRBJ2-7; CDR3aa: CASSQAPSGPNREQYF; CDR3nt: TGTGCCAGCAGCCAGGCCCCCTCGGGTCCCAACCGAGAGCAGTACTTC
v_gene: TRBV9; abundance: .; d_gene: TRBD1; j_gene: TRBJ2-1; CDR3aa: CASSLGQGSGLGKFF; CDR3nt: TGTGCCAGCAGCTTGGGACAGGGCTCAGGCCTGGGAAAGTTCTTC
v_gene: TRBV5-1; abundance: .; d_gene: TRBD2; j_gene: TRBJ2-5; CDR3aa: CASSLGWGSGEETQYF; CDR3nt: TGCGCCAGCAGCTTGGGTTGGGGCAGCGGGGAAGAGACCCAGTACTTC
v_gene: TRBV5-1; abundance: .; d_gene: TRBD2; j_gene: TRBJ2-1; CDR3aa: CASSLLDGRASGFYNEQFF; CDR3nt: TGCGCCAGCAGCCTCTTGGATGGTAGGGCTAGCGGGTTCTACAATGAGCAGTTCTTC
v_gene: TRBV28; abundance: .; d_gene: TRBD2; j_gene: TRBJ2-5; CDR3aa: CGSRGSGAFMTQYF; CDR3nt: TGTGGCAGCCGGGGGAGCGGGGCCTTTATGACCCAGTACTTC
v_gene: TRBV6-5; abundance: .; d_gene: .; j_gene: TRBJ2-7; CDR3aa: CATSEGGGFYEQYF; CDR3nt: TGTGCCACTTCCGAGGGGGGAGGGTTCTACGAGCAGTACTTC
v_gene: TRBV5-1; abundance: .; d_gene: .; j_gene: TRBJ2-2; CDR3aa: CASSLAPNPKFGGELFF; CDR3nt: TGCGCCAGCAGCTTGGCTCCGAACCCGAAGTTCGGCGGGGAGCTGTTTTTT
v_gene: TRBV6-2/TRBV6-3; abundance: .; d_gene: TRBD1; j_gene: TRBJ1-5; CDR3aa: CASSSWTGGGQPQHF; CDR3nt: TGTGCCAGCAGTTCCTGGACAGGGGGCGGTCAGCCCCAGCATTTT
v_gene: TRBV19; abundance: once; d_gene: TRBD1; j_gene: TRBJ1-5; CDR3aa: CASLPGTGVGSQHF; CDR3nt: TGTGCCAGCCTTCCCGGGACAGGGGTTGGGTCCCAGCATTTT
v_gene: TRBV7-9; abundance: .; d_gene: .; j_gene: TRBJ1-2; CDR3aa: CASSLSGAVYYGYTF; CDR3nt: TGTGCCAGCAGCTTGAGTGGGGCAGTCTACTATGGCTACACCTTC
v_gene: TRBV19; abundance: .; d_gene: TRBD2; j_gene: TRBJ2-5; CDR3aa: CASSLTSGRTLSGETQYF; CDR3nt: TGTGCCAGTAGTCTGACTAGCGGGAGGACCCTGTCGGGGGAGACCCAGTACTTC
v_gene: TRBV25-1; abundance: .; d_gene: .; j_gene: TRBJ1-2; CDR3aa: CASSGRPARENGYTF; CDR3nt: TGTGCCAGCAGTGGGAGGCCGGCCCGGGAGAATGGCTACACCTTC
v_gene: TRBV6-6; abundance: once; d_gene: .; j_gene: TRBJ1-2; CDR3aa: CASSYSIGRQGKDYTF; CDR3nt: TGTGCCAGCAGTTACTCGATAGGTCGGCAGGGAAAAGACTACACCTTC
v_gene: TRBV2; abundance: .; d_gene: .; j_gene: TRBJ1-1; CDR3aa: CASRMQGPGIEAFF; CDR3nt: TGTGCCAGCAGGATGCAGGGCCCAGGGATTGAAGCTTTCTTT
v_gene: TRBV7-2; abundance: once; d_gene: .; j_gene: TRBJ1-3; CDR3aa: CASSLGGGGGNTIYF; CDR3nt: TGTGCCAGCAGCTTAGGTGGGGGGGGAGGAAACACCATATATTTT
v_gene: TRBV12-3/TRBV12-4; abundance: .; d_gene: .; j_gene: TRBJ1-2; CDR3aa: CASTTEVRGGYTF; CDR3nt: TGTGCCAGCACCACCGAAGTCCGCGGAGGCTACACCTTC
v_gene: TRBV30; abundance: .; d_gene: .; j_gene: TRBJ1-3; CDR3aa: CAWGQGNTIYF; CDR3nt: TGTGCCTGGGGACAGGGAAACACCATATATTTT
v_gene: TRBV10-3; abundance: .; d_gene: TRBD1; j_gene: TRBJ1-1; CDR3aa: CAISWTGETEAFF; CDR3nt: TGTGCCATCAGTTGGACAGGGGAGACGGAAGCTTTCTTT
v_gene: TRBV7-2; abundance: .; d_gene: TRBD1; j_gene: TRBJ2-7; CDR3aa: CASSPGTGSEQYF; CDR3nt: TGTGCCAGCAGCCCCGGGACAGGGAGCGAGCAGTACTTC
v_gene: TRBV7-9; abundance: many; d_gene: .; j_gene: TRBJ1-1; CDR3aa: CASSSAARGAFF; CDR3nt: TGTGCCAGCAGCTCAGCCGCACGAGGGGCTTTCTTT
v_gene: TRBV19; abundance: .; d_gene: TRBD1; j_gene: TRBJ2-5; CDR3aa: CASSALTGGGETQYF; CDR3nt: TGTGCCAGTAGTGCCTTGACAGGGGGCGGAGAGACCCAGTACTTC
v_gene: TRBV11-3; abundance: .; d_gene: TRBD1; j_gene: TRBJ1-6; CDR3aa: CASSSTRTGTASPLHF; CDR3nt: TGTGCCAGCAGTTCTACCCGGACAGGGACCGCTTCACCCCTCCACTTT
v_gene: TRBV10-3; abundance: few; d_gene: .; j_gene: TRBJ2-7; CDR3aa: CAISGTGQYTYEQYF; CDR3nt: TGTGCCATCAGTGGCACAGGACAATACACCTACGAGCAGTACTTC
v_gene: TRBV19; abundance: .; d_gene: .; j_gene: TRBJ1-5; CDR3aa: CASSIRSIGRGSNQPQHF; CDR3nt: TGTGCCAGTAGTATTCGGTCTATCGGTAGGGGGTCCAATCAGCCCCAGCATTTT
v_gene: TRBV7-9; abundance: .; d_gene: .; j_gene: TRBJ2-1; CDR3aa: CASSPYLGAHNEQFF; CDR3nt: TGTGCCAGCAGTCCCTACCTAGGTGCACACAATGAGCAGTTCTTC
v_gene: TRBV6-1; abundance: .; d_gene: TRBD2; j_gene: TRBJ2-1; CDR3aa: CASSEQLAGYKFF; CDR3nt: TGTGCCAGCAGTGAACAACTAGCGGGGTACAAGTTCTTC
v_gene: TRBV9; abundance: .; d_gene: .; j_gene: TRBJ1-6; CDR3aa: CASSAQQVAPLHF; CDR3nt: TGTGCCAGCAGCGCTCAACAGGTAGCACCCCTCCACTTT
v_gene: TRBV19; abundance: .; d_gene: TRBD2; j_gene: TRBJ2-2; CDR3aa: CASSPLTSGGRELFF; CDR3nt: TGTGCCAGTAGTCCGCTGACTAGCGGCGGACGGGAGCTGTTTTTT
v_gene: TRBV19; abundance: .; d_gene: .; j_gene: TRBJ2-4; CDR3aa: CASSMQKGNIQYF; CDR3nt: TGTGCCAGTAGTATGCAGAAGGGGAACATTCAGTACTTC
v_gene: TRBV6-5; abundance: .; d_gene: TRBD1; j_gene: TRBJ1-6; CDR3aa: CASSSRQGVSPLHF; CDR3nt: TGTGCCAGCAGCTCCAGACAGGGGGTATCACCCCTCCACTTT
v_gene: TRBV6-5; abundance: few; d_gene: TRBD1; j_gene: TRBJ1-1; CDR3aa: CASFYRGTEAFF; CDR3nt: TGTGCCAGCTTCTACAGGGGAACTGAAGCTTTCTTT